This TCR beta chain was found in a study of blood T cells in healthy people across ages. This CDR3 comprises 13 residues. The V end lost 2 bases, the J end lost 4 bases, and 11 bases lay between the germline ends. Germline values: CDR1 DFQATT, CDR2 SNEGSKA (reference sequence). PCR was performed a second time for roughly 6 to 12 cycles using a sample-barcoded 5' primer and a J-beta primer mix. TCRdb reprocessed the 5' RACE reads with MiXCR, giving one entry per CDR3 protein. The sample yields 550,000 to 700,000 distinct CDR3 sequences, about 26% seen once. V is TRBV20-1 and J is TRBJ2-5; D not resolved. The clonotype comes from a woman aged 70-85 years in good health. Sequencing was performed on blood. CDR3 loop: CSARTSPGETQYF. The CDR3 coding sequence is TGCAGTGCTAGAACGTCTCCGGGAGAGACCCAGTACTTC.